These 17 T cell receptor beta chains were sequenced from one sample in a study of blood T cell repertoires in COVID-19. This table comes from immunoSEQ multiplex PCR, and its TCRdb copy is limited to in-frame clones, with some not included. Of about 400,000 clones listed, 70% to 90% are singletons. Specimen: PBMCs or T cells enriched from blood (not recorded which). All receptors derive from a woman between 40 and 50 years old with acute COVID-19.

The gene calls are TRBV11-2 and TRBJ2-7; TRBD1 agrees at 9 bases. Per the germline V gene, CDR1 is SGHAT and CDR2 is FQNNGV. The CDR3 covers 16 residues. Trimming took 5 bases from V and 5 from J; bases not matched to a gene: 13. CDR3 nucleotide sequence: TGTGCCAGCAGCCCCCTCCGGGGACAGGGTTCCCACGAGCAGTACTTC. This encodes CASSPLRGQGSHEQYF.

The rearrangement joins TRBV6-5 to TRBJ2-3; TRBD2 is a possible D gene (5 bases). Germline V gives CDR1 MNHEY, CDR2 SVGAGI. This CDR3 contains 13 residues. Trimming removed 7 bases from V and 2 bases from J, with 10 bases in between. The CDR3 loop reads CASTRTATDTQYF. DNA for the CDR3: TGTGCCAGCACCCGGACTGCCACAGATACGCAGTATTTT.

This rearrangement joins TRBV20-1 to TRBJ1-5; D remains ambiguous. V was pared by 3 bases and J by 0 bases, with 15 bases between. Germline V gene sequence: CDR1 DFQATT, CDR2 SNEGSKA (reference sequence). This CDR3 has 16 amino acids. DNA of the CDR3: TGCAGTGCTAGTATACGACATGCACCTAGCAATCAGCCCCAGCATTTT. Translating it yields CSASIRHAPSNQPQHF.

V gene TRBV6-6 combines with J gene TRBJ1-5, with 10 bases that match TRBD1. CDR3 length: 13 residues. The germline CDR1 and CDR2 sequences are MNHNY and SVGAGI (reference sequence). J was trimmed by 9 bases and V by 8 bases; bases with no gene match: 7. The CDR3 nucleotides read TGTGCCAGCGGGGGACAGGGGTTCTGGCCCCAGCATTTT. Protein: CASGGQGFWPQHF.

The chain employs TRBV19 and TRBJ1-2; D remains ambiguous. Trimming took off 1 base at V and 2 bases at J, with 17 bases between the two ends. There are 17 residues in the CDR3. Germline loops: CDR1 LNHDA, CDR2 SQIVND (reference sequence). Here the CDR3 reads CASSIAFSHRRNYGYTF. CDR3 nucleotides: TGTGCCAGTAGTATAGCGTTCAGTCACAGAAGAAACTATGGCTACACCTTC.

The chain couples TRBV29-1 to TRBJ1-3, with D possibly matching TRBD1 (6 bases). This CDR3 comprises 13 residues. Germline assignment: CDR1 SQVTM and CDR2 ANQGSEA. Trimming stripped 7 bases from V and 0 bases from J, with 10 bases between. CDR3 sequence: CSAGTTSGNTIYF. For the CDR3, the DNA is TGCAGCGCTGGGACAACCTCTGGAAACACCATATATTTT.

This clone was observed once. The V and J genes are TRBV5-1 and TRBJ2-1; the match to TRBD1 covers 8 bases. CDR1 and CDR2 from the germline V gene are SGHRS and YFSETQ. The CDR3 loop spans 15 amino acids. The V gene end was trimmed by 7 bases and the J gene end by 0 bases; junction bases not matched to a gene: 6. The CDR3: CASGGQGSSYNEQFF. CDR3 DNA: TGCGCCAGCGGTGGACAGGGAAGCTCCTACAATGAGCAGTTCTTC.

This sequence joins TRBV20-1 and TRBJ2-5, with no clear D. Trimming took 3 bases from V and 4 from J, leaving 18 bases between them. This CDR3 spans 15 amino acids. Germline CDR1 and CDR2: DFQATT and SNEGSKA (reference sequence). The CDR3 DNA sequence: TGCAGTGCTAGTCCAGCGCAAGGATTCAGAGAGACCCAGTACTTC. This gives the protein CSASPAQGFRETQYF.

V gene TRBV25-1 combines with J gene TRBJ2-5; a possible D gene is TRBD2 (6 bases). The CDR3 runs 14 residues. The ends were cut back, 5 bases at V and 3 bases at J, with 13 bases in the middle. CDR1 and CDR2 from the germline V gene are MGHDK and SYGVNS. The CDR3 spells CASSMWGEEETQYF. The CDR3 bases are TGTGCCAGCAGTATGTGGGGGGAAGAAGAGACCCAGTACTTC.

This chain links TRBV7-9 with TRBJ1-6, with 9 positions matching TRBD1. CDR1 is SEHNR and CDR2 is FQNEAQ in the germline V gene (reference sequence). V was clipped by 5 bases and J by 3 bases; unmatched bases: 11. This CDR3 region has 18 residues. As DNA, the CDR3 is TGTGCCAGCAGCCCACTGGACAGGGGCCCGAACTATAATTCACCCCTCCACTTT. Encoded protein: CASSPLDRGPNYNSPLHF.

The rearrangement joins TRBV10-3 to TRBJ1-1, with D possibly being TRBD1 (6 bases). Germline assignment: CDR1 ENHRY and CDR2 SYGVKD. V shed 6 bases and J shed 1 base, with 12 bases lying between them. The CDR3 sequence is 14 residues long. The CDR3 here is CAISPGTSNTEAFF. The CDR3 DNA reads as TGTGCCATCAGCCCCGGGACATCGAACACTGAAGCTTTCTTT.

DNA for the CDR3: TGTGCCAGCAGCCCGCAGACAGGGAGCAATCAGCCCCAGCATTTT. This gives the protein CASSPQTGSNQPQHF. The J gene is TRBJ1-5, the V gene TRBV7-8; 7 positions agree with TRBD1. The J segment lost 1 base and the V segment lost 5 bases, leaving 5 bases of the junction unmatched. The CDR3 has 15 residues. Germline V gives CDR1 SGHVS, CDR2 FQNEAQ.

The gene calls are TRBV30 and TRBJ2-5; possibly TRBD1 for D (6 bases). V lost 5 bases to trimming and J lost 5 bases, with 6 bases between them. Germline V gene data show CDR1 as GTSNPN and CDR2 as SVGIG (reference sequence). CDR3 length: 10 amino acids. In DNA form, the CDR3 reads TGTGCCTGGCAGGGGGAGACCCAGTACTTC. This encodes CAWQGETQYF. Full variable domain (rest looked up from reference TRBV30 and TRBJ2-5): SQTIHQWPATLVQPVGSPLSLECTVEGTSNPNLYWYRQAAGRGLQLLFYSVGIGQISSEVPQNLSASRPQDRQFILSSKKLLLSDSGFYLCAWQGETQYFGPGTRLLVL.

The CDR3 DNA is TGCGCCAGCAGCTTGGATCAGGGGACCCCTAATGAAAAACTGTTTTTT. Its translation is CASSLDQGTPNEKLFF. This chain links TRBV5-1 with TRBJ1-4; D might be TRBD1 (6 bases). The CDR3 runs to 16 residues. V lost 0 bases to trimming and J lost 3 bases, with 12 bases between them. The germline V gene has CDR1 SGHRS and CDR2 YFSETQ.

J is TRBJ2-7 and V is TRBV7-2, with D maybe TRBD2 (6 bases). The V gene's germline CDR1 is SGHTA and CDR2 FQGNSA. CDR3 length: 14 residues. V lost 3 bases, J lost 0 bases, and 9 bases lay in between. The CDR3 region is CASSFDGSSYEQYF. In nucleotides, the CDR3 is TGTGCCAGCAGCTTCGACGGGAGCTCCTACGAGCAGTACTTC.

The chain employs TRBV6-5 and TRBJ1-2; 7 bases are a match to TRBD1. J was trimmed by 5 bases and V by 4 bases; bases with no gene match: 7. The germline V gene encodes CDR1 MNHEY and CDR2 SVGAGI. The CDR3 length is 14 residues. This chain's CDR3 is CASSSLGTEYGYTF. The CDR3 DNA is TGTGCCAGCAGTTCACTTGGGACAGAATATGGCTACACCTTC.

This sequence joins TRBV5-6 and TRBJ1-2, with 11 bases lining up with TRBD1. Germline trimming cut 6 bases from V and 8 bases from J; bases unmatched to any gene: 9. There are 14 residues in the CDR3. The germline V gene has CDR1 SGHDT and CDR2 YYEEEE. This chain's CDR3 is CASTLGQGGYGYTF. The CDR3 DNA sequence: TGTGCCAGCACATTGGGACAGGGGGGTTACGGCTACACCTTC. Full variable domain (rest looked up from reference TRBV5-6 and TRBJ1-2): DAGVTQSPTHLIKTRGQQVTLRCSPKSGHDTVSWYQQALGQGPQFIFQYYEEEERQRGNFPDRFSGHQFPNYSSELNVNALLLGDSALYLCASTLGQGGYGYTFGSGTRLTVV.